Each of the 29 T cell receptor beta chains below was sequenced from the same sample in a study of blood T cell repertoires in COVID-19. Libraries were prepared by immunoSEQ multiplex PCR; TCRdb keeps only in-frame clonotypes and omits some of them. Of approximately 94,000 clones listed, around 84% were seen once; the top ten hold 20% to 30%. Sequencing was carried out using peripheral blood. The receptor set was obtained from a man between 60 and 70 years old with acute or convalescent COVID-19.

The chain employs TRBV6-5 and TRBJ1-5; 9 nucleotides match TRBD1. Losses at the gene ends were 8 bases for V and 4 bases for J; bases not matched to a gene: 6. CDR1 and CDR2 from the germline V gene are MNHEY and SVGAGI. The CDR3 loop spans 14 amino acids. The CDR3 sequence is CASREDRGNQPQHF. The CDR3 DNA sequence: TGTGCCAGCCGGGAGGACAGGGGTAATCAGCCCCAGCATTTT.

The chain combines TRBV5-8 with TRBJ1-5; 9 nucleotides agree with TRBD1. The CDR3 covers 15 residues. J was trimmed by 5 bases and V by 2 bases; bases with no gene match: 5. Germline V gene data show CDR1 as SGHTS and CDR2 as YDEGEE. The CDR3 region has the DNA TGTGCCAGCAGCTTCGGGACAGGGCTTCATCAGCCCCAGCATTTT. Protein product: CASSFGTGLHQPQHF.

J is TRBJ2-1 and V is TRBV5-1; 14 bases agree with TRBD2. The trim removed 4 bases at V and 7 bases at J, leaving 4 bases unmatched. CDR1 and CDR2 from the germline V gene are SGHRS and YFSETQ. This CDR3 contains 15 residues. CDR3 in amino acids: CASSQTSGGANEQFF. As DNA, the CDR3 is TGCGCCAGCAGCCAGACTAGCGGGGGGGCAAATGAGCAGTTCTTC.

V is TRBV11-2 and J is TRBJ1-4, with D perhaps TRBD1 (5 bases). V was shortened by 1 base and J by 8 bases, with 14 bases between the two germline ends. From germline, CDR1 is SGHAT and CDR2 FQNNGV. The CDR3 spans 15 residues. The CDR3 reads CASSLAAGVREKLFF. In nucleotides, the CDR3 is TGTGCCAGCAGCTTAGCAGCGGGGGTTCGCGAAAAACTGTTTTTT.

This chain joins TRBV10-3 and TRBJ1-2, with 7 nucleotides matching TRBD1. CDR1 is ENHRY, CDR2 SYGVKD, per germline. CDR3 size: 14 residues. The ends lost 2 bases at V and 8 bases at J; junction bases unmatched: 8. CDR3 region: CAISEIQGTRGYTF. CDR3 sequence (DNA): TGTGCCATCAGTGAGATACAGGGGACCCGGGGCTACACCTTC.

This clone showed up just once. CDR3 bases: TGTGCCAGCAGCCTCAGGGCCACAGGGGGCCTAGAGACCCAGTACTTC. It yields the protein CASSLRATGGLETQYF. The chain combines TRBV7-9 with TRBJ2-5; the match to TRBD1 covers 9 bases. Trimming at V came to 5 bases and at J to 4 bases, leaving 11 bases not matched to a gene. Germline V CDR1 and CDR2: SEHNR, FQNEAQ (reference sequence). The CDR3 is 16 residues long.

The count of this clone is one. The V gene is TRBV28, the J gene TRBJ1-1; D gene ambiguous. The ends were cut back, 3 bases at V and 5 bases at J, with 13 bases in the middle. Germline V gene sequence: CDR1 MDHEN, CDR2 SYDVKM. CDR3 size: 14 residues. CDR3 in amino acids: CASSFLVPGTEAFF. The CDR3 DNA reads as TGTGCCAGCAGTTTTCTGGTGCCGGGGACTGAAGCTTTCTTT.

This clone has just one count. The rearrangement joins TRBV5-5 to TRBJ2-7; TRBD1 might be the D (6 bases). The V end lost 4 bases, the J end lost 2 bases, and 13 bases lay between the germline ends. The V gene's germline CDR1 is SGHKS and CDR2 YYEKEE (reference sequence). The CDR3 covers 14 residues. CDR3: CASSVTGTTYEQYF. The CDR3 DNA reads TGTGCCAGCAGCGTGACAGGAACTACCTACGAGCAGTACTTC.

V and J are TRBV19 and TRBJ2-1; tentatively, D is TRBD2 (6 bases). Germline V gene sequence: CDR1 LNHDA, CDR2 SQIVND (reference sequence). V was pared by 3 bases and J by 0 bases, with 12 bases between. The CDR3 runs to 16 residues. The chain's CDR3 is CASSIRGKSSYNEQFF. CDR3 DNA sequence: TGTGCCAGTAGTATCCGCGGGAAGAGCTCCTACAATGAGCAGTTCTTC.

The chain links TRBV30 to TRBJ1-2; D is possibly TRBD1 (5 bases). The CDR3 length is 16 residues. From germline, CDR1 is GTSNPN and CDR2 SVGIG (reference sequence). V was trimmed by 3 bases and J by 0 bases, leaving 17 bases between them. CDR3 nucleotides: TGTGCCTGGAGCCGGGGGAGGGTGCCCTCTAACTATGGCTACACCTTC. It specifies CAWSRGRVPSNYGYTF.

The chain couples TRBV4-1 to TRBJ2-3; D is perhaps TRBD2 (6 bases). The CDR3 loop spans 14 amino acids. The germline V and J ends were trimmed by 1 base and 2 bases, with 7 bases remaining between them. Germline V gene data show CDR1 as MGHRA and CDR2 as YSYEKL. The CDR3 DNA is TGCGCCAGCAGCCAAGGGGACTCCACAGATACGCAGTATTTT. This codes for CASSQGDSTDTQYF.

The chain employs TRBV7-2 and TRBJ2-1, with D uncertain. Germline-derived CDR1 and CDR2 are SGHTA and FQGNSA. The CDR3 consists of 14 residues. Trimming took off 2 bases at V and 3 bases at J, with 8 bases between the two ends. The DNA for the CDR3 is TGTGCCAGCAGCTTAAATCTCCTCTACAATGAGCAGTTCTTC. This encodes CASSLNLLYNEQFF.

CDR3 residues: CASSSIRDTDTQYF. The DNA of the CDR3 is TGTGCCAGCAGTAGTATTCGCGACACAGATACGCAGTATTTT. This chain joins TRBV2 and TRBJ2-3; no firm D call. CDR3 length: 14 residues. V lost 5 bases, J lost 2 bases, and 11 bases lay in between. Per germline, CDR1 SNHLY and CDR2 FYNNEI.

This sequence joins TRBV19 and TRBJ2-5; D might be TRBD2 (5 bases). Germline V gives CDR1 LNHDA, CDR2 SQIVND (reference sequence). The CDR3 is 13 residues long. Deletions cut 1 base from V and 7 bases from J, with 10 bases between. The chain's CDR3 is CASSIVNSATQYF. Written as DNA, the CDR3 is TGTGCCAGTAGTATAGTCAATAGCGCGACCCAGTACTTC.

CDR3 in DNA: TGTGCCGCGGGGGTAGCGGGGGCAGAAGAGACCCAGTACTTC. It encodes CAAGVAGAEETQYF. The J gene is TRBJ2-5, the V gene TRBV5-4; 9 nucleotides align to TRBD2. The CDR3 sequence is 14 residues long. The ends lost 10 bases at V and 3 bases at J; junction bases unmatched: 10. Germline V gene data show CDR1 as SGHNT and CDR2 as YYREEE (reference sequence).

This clone was seen a handful of times. The V call is TRBV2, the J call TRBJ2-7; TRBD2 agrees at 10 bases. The length of the CDR3 is 15 residues. Per the germline V gene, CDR1 is SNHLY and CDR2 is FYNNEI. V dropped 7 bases and J dropped 1; count of bases not matched to a gene: 7. CDR3 in DNA: TGTGCCAGCACCCGCCAGCGGGGGGGTTCCTACGAGCAGTACTTC. Translated, it gives CASTRQRGGSYEQYF. Full variable domain (outside the CDR3, taken from reference TRBV2 and TRBJ2-7): EPEVTQTPSHQVTQMGQEVILRCVPISNHLYFYWYRQILGQKVEFLVSFYNNEISEKSEIFDDQFSVERPDGSNFTLKIRSTKLEDSAMYFCASTRQRGGSYEQYFGPGTRLTVT.

The rearrangement joins TRBV6-1 to TRBJ2-1, with D perhaps TRBD1 (5 bases). This CDR3 contains 14 residues. The germline CDR1 and CDR2 sequences are MNHNS and SASEGT. V was pared by 2 bases and J by 4 bases, with 9 bases between. DNA for the CDR3: TGTGCCAGCAGTGAATTCAGGGAATACAATGAGCAGTTCTTC. It translates to CASSEFREYNEQFF.

The chain recombines TRBV5-6 with TRBJ2-7; no definite D call. In germline, CDR1 is SGHDT, CDR2 YYEEEE. Trimming left V 7 bases short and J 0 bases short, with 11 bases between. This CDR3 is built from 13 residues. Written as DNA, the CDR3 is TGTGCCAGCCTGCTACCTCTCTCCTACGAGCAGTACTTC. Its translation is CASLLPLSYEQYF. Combining the CDR3 with reference TRBV5-6 and TRBJ2-7 gives the whole variable domain DAGVTQSPTHLIKTRGQQVTLRCSPKSGHDTVSWYQQALGQGPQFIFQYYEEEERQRGNFPDRFSGHQFPNYSSELNVNALLLGDSALYLCASLLPLSYEQYFGPGTRLTVT.

The rearrangement joins TRBV2 to TRBJ1-1; 7 nucleotides line up with TRBD1. Germline CDR1 and CDR2: SNHLY and FYNNEI. V lost 7 bases and J lost 2; bases outside the gene matches: 10. The CDR3 is made up of 15 amino acids. In DNA form, the CDR3 reads TGTGCCAGCAACCTCGCCGGGACAGCAAACACTGAAGCTTTCTTT. It is translated as CASNLAGTANTEAFF. Based on the CDR3 plus reference TRBV2 and TRBJ1-1, the full variable domain is EPEVTQTPSHQVTQMGQEVILRCVPISNHLYFYWYRQILGQKVEFLVSFYNNEISEKSEIFDDQFSVERPDGSNFTLKIRSTKLEDSAMYFCASNLAGTANTEAFFGQGTRLTVV.

This chain links TRBV5-5 with TRBJ2-5; 8 nucleotides match TRBD2. After removal of 3 bases from V and 4 bases from J, the junction contained 17 bases not matched to a gene. The CDR3 runs 18 residues. Germline values: CDR1 SGHKS, CDR2 YYEKEE (reference sequence). The CDR3 coding sequence is TGTGCCAGCAGCTCCGCCACCTTGAGGCCGGGGGGGCGAGAGACCCAGTACTTC. Protein sequence: CASSSATLRPGGRETQYF.

The J gene is TRBJ1-5, the V gene TRBV19; TRBD1 matches 7 bases. CDR1 LNHDA and CDR2 SQIVND come from the germline V gene (reference sequence). Trimming at V came to 4 bases and at J to 0 bases, leaving 6 bases not matched to a gene. This CDR3 has 16 amino acids. DNA for the CDR3: TGTGCCAGTAGTACCCCGGCAGGGGGTAGCAATCAGCCCCAGCATTTT. This gives the protein CASSTPAGGSNQPQHF.

This sequence joins TRBV5-6 and TRBJ1-5, with TRBD1 identical over 8 bases. The J segment lost 5 bases and the V segment lost 1 base, leaving 5 bases of the junction unmatched. CDR3 length: 15 residues. Germline CDR1 and CDR2: SGHDT and YYEEEE. CDR3 sequence reads: CASSLWDRRDQPQHF. Written as DNA, the CDR3 is TGTGCCAGCAGCTTGTGGGACAGGCGAGATCAGCCCCAGCATTTT.

The chain couples TRBV19 to TRBJ2-7; a weak D match, TRBD1 (6 bases). Between the trimmed V and J ends, which lost 6 bases and 2 bases, there was a span of 14 bases. Germline-derived CDR1 and CDR2 are LNHDA and SQIVND (reference sequence). This CDR3 region has 14 residues. The CDR3 region has the DNA TGTGCCAGTAGCGACAGGTCCGGAGCCTACGAGCAGTACTTC. Translation: CASSDRSGAYEQYF. Variable domain in full (rest from reference TRBV19 and TRBJ2-7): DGGITQSPKYLFRKEGQNVTLSCEQNLNHDAMYWYRQDPGQGLRLIYYSQIVNDFQKGDIAEGYSVSREKKESFPLTVTSAQKNPTAFYLCASSDRSGAYEQYFGPGTRLTVT.

A word on this clone: The identical CDR3 is also encoded by other nucleotide sequences in the sample. V and J are TRBV7-8 and TRBJ2-7; D remains ambiguous. CDR3 length equals 14 residues. The V end lost 0 bases, the J end lost 0 bases, and 6 bases lay between the germline ends. In germline, CDR1 is SGHVS, CDR2 FQNEAQ. CDR3 sequence (DNA): TGTGCCAGCAGCTTAGCTGGCGGCTCCTACGAGCAGTACGTC. Protein sequence: CASSLAGGSYEQYV.

This rearrangement joins TRBV18 to TRBJ2-2, with a tentative D call TRBD2 (6 bases). This CDR3 has 14 amino acids. V shed 0 bases and J shed 5 bases, with 7 bases lying between them. CDR1 is KGHSH and CDR2 is LQKENI in the germline V gene. The CDR3 sequence is CASSPPEGTGELFF. As DNA, the CDR3 is TGTGCCAGCTCACCACCGGAGGGTACCGGGGAGCTGTTTTTT.

The V gene is TRBV5-1, the J gene TRBJ1-4, with D perhaps TRBD1 (5 bases). V was clipped by 0 bases and J by 7 bases, with 10 bases between them. Per germline, CDR1 SGHRS and CDR2 YFSETQ. The CDR3 contains 14 residues. This chain's CDR3 is CASSLGGTGEKLFF. The CDR3 DNA follows: TGCGCCAGCAGCTTGGGGGGCACGGGTGAAAAACTGTTTTTT. Variable domain in full (rest from reference TRBV5-1 and TRBJ1-4): KAGVTQTPRYLIKTRGQQVTLSCSPISGHRSVSWYQQTPGQGLQFLFEYFSETQRNKGNFPGRFSGRQFSNSRSEMNVSTLELGDSALYLCASSLGGTGEKLFFGSGTQLSVL.

The chain is built from TRBV15 and TRBJ2-7; 8 nucleotides agree with TRBD1. Trimming at V came to 2 bases and at J to 7 bases, leaving 10 bases not matched to a gene. The germline gives CDR1 LNHNV, CDR2 YYDKDF (reference sequence). The CDR3 is made up of 15 amino acids. This chain's CDR3 is CATSRFSRGQGEQYF. In DNA form, the CDR3 reads TGTGCCACCAGCAGATTTTCCAGGGGGCAGGGAGAGCAGTACTTC.

V is TRBV4-1 and J is TRBJ2-4; 8 bases match TRBD1. The CDR3 contains 17 residues. Germline V gene lookup returns CDR1 MGHRA and CDR2 YSYEKL. The junction had 7 bases not matched to a gene; V was cut back by 2 bases and J by 1 base. CDR3 region: CASSQIQGGEAKNIQYF. The CDR3 coding sequence is TGCGCCAGCAGCCAAATACAGGGGGGTGAGGCCAAAAACATTCAGTACTTC.

The chain carries TRBV5-1 and TRBJ2-5; possibly TRBD1 for D (5 bases). Germline CDR1 reads SGHRS; CDR2 reads YFSETQ. This CDR3 has 16 residues. Trimming stripped 1 base from V and 2 bases from J, with 15 bases between. CDR3 in DNA: TGCGCCAGCAGCTTGCCCGAAGGGGCAGGGCAAGAGACCCAGTACTTC. This translates into CASSLPEGAGQETQYF.